This T cell receptor (beta chain) was sequenced in a study of spatial heterogeneity in lung cancer. Germline V CDR1 and CDR2: SGHDT, YYEEEE. Between the trimmed V and J ends, which lost 0 bases and 9 bases, there was a span of 13 bases. The length of the CDR3 is 14 residues. A single record per CDR3 protein comes from TCRdb applying MiXCR to the 5' RACE reads. The table records about 61,000 distinct CDR3 sequences, approximately 6% of them present only once. Time point here: sample taken at primary tumor resection. The source material was PBMCs, sampled at surgery. The clonotype comes from a female donor with early-stage non-small cell lung cancer. This rearrangement joins TRBV5-6 to TRBJ2-1; a weak D match, TRBD1 (6 bases). The CDR3 DNA is TGTGCCAGCAGCTTGGGAGACAGGTCGGGTGAGCAGTTCTTC. As protein: CASSLGDRSGEQFF.